This is a list of T cell receptor beta chains from one sample in a study of OX40 agonist ivuxolimab in advanced cancers. Clones were read by immunoSEQ multiplex PCR, and TCRdb kept only the in-frame ones, dropping some. The sample includes 70,000 to 100,000 clones, 89% of them seen just once. Sequencing used CD4+ or CD8+ T cells sorted from blood, obtained in a trial of the OX40 agonist ivuxolimab. These receptors were collected from an adult with an advanced solid tumor such as melanoma, head and neck, liver or kidney cancer. The conserved cysteine and the conserved F or W are not part of the CDR3 here. A D gene is named only where the DNA matches it firmly.

d_gene	v_gene	CDR3aa
TRBD2	TRBV7-7	ASSRGVAGAEQY
TRBD2	TRBV12-5	ASGPGTSGSSDTQY
-	TRBV11-3	ASSLDHPNTEAF
-	TRBV7-8	ASSYIPGVGNTEAF
-	TRBV7-9	ASSRTAYGYT
-	TRBV2	ASSRDRPTNEKLF
-	TRBV6-5	ASSYQQPPTGELF
TRBD1	TRBV18	ASSPQGGRVTEAF
-	TRBV6-4	ASSALPMGEQF
TRBD1	TRBV5-4	ASSLGDRGYEQY
-	TRBV2	ASKGDPTKSTTNEKLF
-	TRBV19	ASRGLSGANVLT
TRBD1	TRBV4-1	ASSQDRDRIYNEQF
-	TRBV7-6	ASSLRRGRGYT
TRBD1	TRBV7-9	ASSLDGTGATDTQY
TRBD2	TRBV9	ASSVVLAGRNEQF
TRBD1	TRBV19	ASSLGQGAYEQY
-	TRBV11-2	ASSFIGKPYEQY
-	TRBV18	ASSTTGLREGYT
TRBD1	TRBV25-1	ASSESHQQGALVNIQY
-	TRBV6-5	ASRYRDATQETQY
-	TRBV7-9	ASSPVPYTDTQY
TRBD2	TRBV7-2	ASSQGLAGAHEQY
-	TRBV11-2	ASSPLGVPPVY
TRBD1	TRBV14	ASSQVSIHRGPDYGYT
TRBD1	TRBV18	ASSRDRGNSPLH
TRBD1	TRBV19	ASSIEQGVGEKLF
-	TRBV6-1	ASSVTIGGTEAF
TRBD2	TRBV10-3	AISGLAGGQETQY
-	TRBV27	ASSAGGSNQPQH
-	TRBV25-1	ASSAPGTLTNEKLF
-	TRBV18	ASSPLDKNTGELF
TRBD2	TRBV10-1	ASSDSGTSSYEQY
-	TRBV5-1	ASSPDVVNTEAF
-	TRBV18	ASREAGGAQNQPQH
TRBD1	TRBV2	ASSVLRLGQGQSKREQY
TRBD1	TRBV10-1	ASSRDRASASEQY
-	TRBV19	ASSTSRRLSNQPQH
-	TRBV7-2	ASSLGLLMSSYNSPLH
-	TRBV11-3	ASSLADRAYEQY
-	TRBV14	ASSEYTGPYEQY
TRBD2	TRBV19	ASSKTSGRANIQY
-	TRBV7-9	ASSLRGAGETQY
TRBD2	TRBV4-1	ASSQVLISGTSGRQETQY